The source of this TCR beta chain is a study of glioma-infiltrating T cells after dendritic cell vaccination. Study background: Dendritic cells derived from monocytes and pulsed with autologous tumor lysate formed the vaccine.

The PCR used 60 V beta and 13 J beta primers. The data were produced by immunoSEQ multiplex PCR, yet TCRdb's version contains in-frame clones alone and is incomplete. The table includes 75,000 to 95,000 clones, 80% to 90% detected once. Time point described: after dendritic cell vaccination, including at tumor progression/relapse. Blood PBMC samples: pre-vaccination, two weeks post third vaccination, and at tumor progression. A note on this clone: Its matching antigen is unknown.

Notes on the study in general: Longer survival after dendritic cell vaccination followed higher pretreatment TIL content.

Trimming stripped 3 bases from V and 1 base from J, with 9 bases between. Germline V gene sequence: CDR1 SQVTM, CDR2 ANQGSEA. The CDR3 has 13 residues. This chain uses TRBV29-1 with TRBJ1-1; D gene unclear. The source was blood, collected after dendritic cell vaccination. The source is a human donor with glioblastoma. The CDR3 here is CSVEVGRNTEAFF. The DNA for the CDR3 is TGCAGCGTTGAGGTTGGCCGGAACACTGAAGCTTTCTTT.